What follows are 29 T cell receptor beta chains derived from one specimen sequenced in a study of shared clonotypes between healthy human individuals. TCRdb's table, derived via immunoSEQ multiplex PCR, lists solely in-frame clones and lacks some. The sample includes roughly 1,100,000 clones, 60% to 80% of them seen just once. What was sequenced was memory CD4+ T cells sorted from blood. Stated subset: CD45RA-negative fraction. All receptors come from a man aged 18 to 29 in good health.

The chain employs TRBV29-1 and TRBJ2-5; 9 bases map to TRBD2. The CDR3 is 12 amino acids. Trimming removed 7 bases from V and 4 bases from J; junction bases left unmatched: 4. Per germline, CDR1 SQVTM and CDR2 ANQGSEA. Here the CDR3 DNA reads TGCAGCGCCAAGACTAGCGGAGAGACCCAGTACTTC. Amino acids: CSAKTSGETQYF.

This clone was recorded at least ten times. Other DNA sequences within the sample encode an identical CDR3. V usage is TRBV11-2 and J usage is TRBJ2-7, with 9 bases that match TRBD1. V gave up 4 bases and J gave up 6 bases; unmatched junction bases: 4. The germline V gene encodes CDR1 SGHAT and CDR2 FQNNGV. The CDR3 length is 13 residues. The CDR3 region has the DNA TGTGCCAGCAGCTCGGACAGGGGCGGCGAGCAGTACTTC. Encoded protein: CASSSDRGGEQYF.

The V and J genes are TRBV19 and TRBJ1-1, with a tentative D call TRBD1 (6 bases). Trimming removed 5 bases at V and 1 base at J, with 17 bases between. CDR1 and CDR2 (germline): LNHDA, SQIVND (reference sequence). The length of the CDR3 is 16 residues. In DNA form, the CDR3 reads TGTGCCAGTAGTGTCCGCACGGGACAAACGAACACTGAAGCTTTCTTT. Amino acid sequence: CASSVRTGQTNTEAFF.

With respect to this clone: Other DNA sequences in this specimen translate into the identical CDR3. The DNA for the CDR3 is TGCGCCAGCAGCCAAGAACAGGGCTACGAGCAGTACTTC. This translates into CASSQEQGYEQYF. This chain links TRBV4-3 with TRBJ2-7; D may be TRBD1 (6 bases). Germline loops: CDR1 LGHNA, CDR2 YSLEER. V lost 0 bases to trimming and J lost 3 bases, with 6 bases between them. CDR3 length: 13 residues.

This chain uses TRBV9 with TRBJ2-3; tentatively, D is TRBD2 (6 bases). Germline values: CDR1 SGDLS, CDR2 YYNGEE. The ends were cut back, 0 bases at V and 2 bases at J, with 10 bases in the middle. This CDR3 has 15 amino acids. The CDR3 is CASSVGGIDTDTQYF. CDR3 DNA: TGTGCCAGCAGCGTAGGCGGGATTGACACAGATACGCAGTATTTT.

This clone showed up just a few times. The chain recombines TRBV6-6 with TRBJ2-2, with 9 positions matching TRBD2. The CDR3 contains 15 residues. The germline CDR1 and CDR2 sequences are MNHNY and SVGAGI (reference sequence). V trimming: 2 bases; J trimming: 7 bases; junction bases outside the gene matches: 5. CDR3 residues: CASSYGTSSGGELFF. CDR3 sequence (DNA): TGTGCCAGCAGTTACGGGACTAGCTCGGGCGGGGAGCTGTTTTTT.

The chain combines TRBV30 with TRBJ1-4, with no clear D. Per germline, CDR1 GTSNPN and CDR2 SVGIG (reference sequence). V dropped 0 bases and J dropped 6 bases, with 11 bases sitting between them. This CDR3 region has 14 residues. The CDR3 nucleotides are TGTGCCTGGAGTGTACACCGAAATGATGAAAAACTGTTTTTT. Translation gives CAWSVHRNDEKLFF.

Regarding this clone: Other DNA sequences in the same sample also yield this CDR3. The chain has TRBV15 and TRBJ1-1; D unclear. Germline-derived CDR1 and CDR2 are LNHNV and YYDKDF (reference sequence). The CDR3 consists of 13 residues. Between the trimmed V and J ends, which lost 1 base and 0 bases, there was a span of 3 bases. The CDR3 reads CATSRALNTEAFF. The CDR3 DNA reads TGTGCCACCAGCAGAGCTCTGAACACTGAAGCTTTCTTT.

CDR3 sequence reads: CASSHEAGREQYF. The CDR3 DNA is TGTGCCAGCAGCCACGAGGCGGGAAGAGAGCAGTACTTC. The chain joins TRBV6-5 to TRBJ2-7; tentative D call: TRBD2 (6 bases). Trimming took off 6 bases at V and 7 bases at J, with 16 bases between the two ends. Germline V gene lookup returns CDR1 MNHEY and CDR2 SVGAGI. There are 13 residues in the CDR3.

The gene calls are TRBV4-3 and TRBJ1-2; D uncertain. Per the germline V gene, CDR1 is LGHNA and CDR2 is YSLEER. The CDR3 is made up of 15 amino acids. Trimming took off 0 bases at V and 8 bases at J, with 16 bases between the two ends. As DNA, the CDR3 is TGCGCCAGCAGCCAAGAGGCTACCGCCAAGGGAGGCTACACCTTC. This codes for CASSQEATAKGGYTF.

In its sample, this clone was seen a few times. This sequence joins TRBV19 and TRBJ1-4; weak D call: TRBD1 (5 bases). From germline, CDR1 is LNHDA and CDR2 SQIVND (reference sequence). This CDR3 spans 17 amino acids. The V end lost 6 bases, the J end lost 0 bases, and 17 bases lay between the germline ends. The CDR3 loop is CASRPGAQKTTNEKLFF. In DNA form, the CDR3 reads TGTGCCAGTAGGCCCGGGGCCCAAAAGACAACTAATGAAAAACTGTTTTTT.

The chain couples TRBV7-9 to TRBJ1-6; 8 nucleotides match TRBD1. Trimming at V came to 5 bases and at J to 7 bases, leaving 7 bases not matched to a gene. This CDR3 region has 15 residues. Germline V gives CDR1 SEHNR, CDR2 FQNEAQ (reference sequence). CDR3 DNA: TGTGCCAGCAGCCCCCAGACAGGGGTCAATTCACCCCTCCACTTT. This gives the protein CASSPQTGVNSPLHF. Based on the CDR3 plus reference TRBV7-9 and TRBJ1-6, the full variable domain is DTGVSQNPRHKITKRGQNVTFRCDPISEHNRLYWYRQTLGQGPEFLTYFQNEAQLEKSRLLSDRFSAERPKGSFSTLEIQRTEQGDSAMYLCASSPQTGVNSPLHFGNGTRLTVT.

The chain links TRBV5-1 to TRBJ2-1; D is undetermined. Germline V gene data show CDR1 as SGHRS and CDR2 as YFSETQ. The V and J ends lost 0 bases and 9 bases respectively, with 16 bases between them. CDR3 size: 15 residues. The CDR3 spells CASSLGTYGKSEQFF. CDR3 sequence (DNA): TGCGCCAGCAGCTTGGGGACGTACGGAAAAAGTGAGCAGTTCTTC. The entire variable domain, with the rest obtained from reference TRBV5-1 and TRBJ2-1, is as follows: KAGVTQTPRYLIKTRGQQVTLSCSPISGHRSVSWYQQTPGQGLQFLFEYFSETQRNKGNFPGRFSGRQFSNSRSEMNVSTLELGDSALYLCASSLGTYGKSEQFFGPGTRLTVL.

Only a few counts were recorded for this clone. The J gene is TRBJ1-1, the V gene TRBV30, with unresolved D. This CDR3 is built from 10 residues. CDR1 GTSNPN and CDR2 SVGIG come from the germline V gene (reference sequence). The V and J ends lost 2 bases and 11 bases respectively, with 9 bases between them. The CDR3 reads CAWSSGRAFF. The CDR3 DNA sequence: TGTGCCTGGAGTTCGGGTCGCGCTTTCTTT.

The DNA of the CDR3 is TGTGCCAGCAGCCCCGGCGGGGCCTATAATTCACCCCTCCACTTT. Its protein is CASSPGGAYNSPLHF. This chain uses TRBV6-5 with TRBJ1-6; no clear D gene. In germline, CDR1 is MNHEY, CDR2 SVGAGI. The CDR3 runs to 15 residues. Trimming removed 6 bases from V and 2 bases from J, with 11 bases in between.

V is TRBV6-4 and J is TRBJ1-1; 7 bases align to TRBD1. V shed 6 bases and J 0 bases; nucleotides not matched to a gene: 13. The CDR3 loop spans 17 amino acids. The germline gives CDR1 MRHNA, CDR2 SNTAGT. As DNA, the CDR3 is TGTGCCAGCAGGGAGAAGTTCAGGGGGTGGTTGAACACTGAAGCTTTCTTT. It codes for CASREKFRGWLNTEAFF.

The CDR3 sequence: CASGDRASTNEKLFF. CDR3 DNA sequence: TGTGCCAGCGGGGACAGGGCCTCAACTAATGAAAAACTGTTTTTT. The chain links TRBV2 to TRBJ1-4; 9 nucleotides match TRBD1. Germline loops: CDR1 SNHLY, CDR2 FYNNEI. Trimming took 8 bases from V and 0 from J; bases not matched to a gene: 4. The CDR3 is 15 amino acids.

This chain links TRBV27 with TRBJ2-7; 8 bases match TRBD1. The CDR3 is 14 amino acids. Germline V CDR1 and CDR2: MNHEY, SMNVEV (reference sequence). After removal of 8 bases from V and 2 bases from J, the junction contained 8 bases not matched to a gene. The CDR3 reads CASPIMGQAYEQYF. DNA of the CDR3: TGTGCCAGCCCCATTATGGGACAGGCCTACGAGCAGTACTTC.

The sample holds one count of this clone. The chain has TRBV30 and TRBJ2-5, with D possibly TRBD2 on 7 matching bases. Trimming removed 8 bases from V and 5 bases from J, with 27 bases in between. The CDR3 totals 16 residues. Germline CDR1 GTSNPN, CDR2 SVGIG (reference sequence). This chain's CDR3 is CASDFPGDGGVETQYF. The DNA of the CDR3 is TGTGCCAGCGATTTCCCAGGGGATGGGGGGGTCGAGACCCAGTACTTC.

V usage is TRBV5-1 and J usage is TRBJ2-7, with D possibly being TRBD2 (6 bases). V shed 6 bases and J shed 0 bases, with 13 bases lying between them. Germline V CDR1 and CDR2: SGHRS, YFSETQ. The CDR3 has 14 amino acids. This CDR3 is CASIAVPPSYEQYF. The CDR3 DNA sequence: TGCGCCAGCATAGCGGTCCCACCCTCCTACGAGCAGTACTTC.

V gene TRBV5-1 combines with J gene TRBJ1-4; 9 nucleotides line up with TRBD1. CDR1 is SGHRS and CDR2 is YFSETQ in the germline V gene. V was pared by 1 base and J by 6 bases, with 1 base of the junction left unmatched. CDR3 length: 14 amino acids. The CDR3 nucleotides are TGCGCCAGCAGCTTGACAGGGGGCGATGAAAAACTGTTTTTT. Its translation: CASSLTGGDEKLFF.

The chain recombines TRBV18 with TRBJ2-7, with 8 bases lining up with TRBD1. Germline assignment: CDR1 KGHSH and CDR2 LQKENI. Germline trimming cut 4 bases from V and 6 bases from J; bases unmatched to any gene: 2. CDR3 length: 12 amino acids. The CDR3 is CASSLGTGEQYF. DNA of the CDR3: TGTGCCAGCTCACTCGGGACAGGCGAGCAGTACTTC.

This sequence joins TRBV6-5 and TRBJ1-2; D unresolved. Looked up from germline, CDR1 is MNHEY and CDR2 is SVGAGI. The CDR3 has 14 residues. V lost 2 bases, J lost 8 bases, and 15 bases lay in between. The CDR3, as DNA: TGTGCCAGCAGTTACGACCCGGGCGTTGGAGGCTACACCTTC. Residues: CASSYDPGVGGYTF.

This chain uses TRBV7-2 with TRBJ2-5; D ambiguous. Trimming removed 8 bases at V and 1 base at J, with 17 bases between. Germline V gives CDR1 SGHTA, CDR2 FQGNSA. The length of the CDR3 is 15 residues. DNA for the CDR3: TGTGCCAGCGGTAACTCTCGCGGCTTCCAAGAGACCCAGTACTTC. This sequence encodes CASGNSRGFQETQYF. Filled out from reference TRBV7-2 and TRBJ2-5, the complete variable domain reads GAGVSQSPSNKVTEKGKDVELRCDPISGHTALYWYRQSLGQGLEFLIYFQGNSAPDKSGLPSDRFSAERTGGSVSTLTIQRTQQEDSAVYLCASGNSRGFQETQYFGPGTRLLVL.

J is TRBJ2-3 and V is TRBV10-2, with TRBD2 matching over 7 bases. Germline CDR1 reads WSHSY; CDR2 reads SAAADI. Trimming cost V 10 bases and J 4 bases; bases outside gene matches: 11. This CDR3 comprises 14 residues. CDR3 nucleotides: TGCGCCACCGGTGGGCCTGGGAGGGCAGATACGCAGTATTTT. It codes for CATGGPGRADTQYF.

The table lists this clone with a count of one. The chain is built from TRBV5-6 and TRBJ1-1, with 12 bases fitting TRBD1. J lost 4 bases, V lost 4 bases, and 8 bases had no gene match. The CDR3 runs to 16 residues. Germline-derived CDR1 and CDR2 are SGHDT and YYEEEE. The CDR3 nucleotides are TGTGCCAGCAGCGGGGACAGGGGGCGCGAGGCCACTGAAGCTTTCTTT. It specifies CASSGDRGREATEAFF.

The chain is built from TRBV30 and TRBJ1-2; D ambiguous. V was pared by 0 bases and J by 4 bases, with 12 bases between. The CDR3 extends over 14 amino acids. The V gene's germline CDR1 is GTSNPN and CDR2 SVGIG (reference sequence). The CDR3 bases are TGTGCCTGGAGTGTAAACAGAAAGGGCTATGGCTACACCTTC. Its translation is CAWSVNRKGYGYTF.

The rearrangement links TRBV18 to TRBJ1-1; D might be TRBD1 (5 bases). The germline V gene encodes CDR1 KGHSH and CDR2 LQKENI. CDR3 length: 13 residues. Trimming left V 2 bases short and J 6 bases short, with 10 bases between. CDR3 amino acids: CASSPTQDSEAFF. The DNA for the CDR3 is TGTGCCAGCTCACCAACACAGGACTCTGAAGCTTTCTTT.

The chain couples TRBV5-4 to TRBJ1-2; tentatively, D is TRBD1 (6 bases). The V end lost 6 bases, the J end lost 6 bases, and 21 bases lay between the germline ends. The CDR3 extends over 15 amino acids. CDR1 SGHNT and CDR2 YYREEE come from the germline V gene (reference sequence). This chain's CDR3 is CASTPLQGYNDGYTF. CDR3 bases: TGTGCCAGCACCCCCTTACAGGGATATAATGATGGCTACACCTTC. Supplemented by reference TRBV5-4 and TRBJ1-2, the full variable domain reads ETGVTQSPTHLIKTRGQQVTLRCSSQSGHNTVSWYQQALGQGPQFIFQYYREEENGRGNFPPRFSGLQFPNYSSELNVNALELDDSALYLCASTPLQGYNDGYTFGSGTRLTVV.